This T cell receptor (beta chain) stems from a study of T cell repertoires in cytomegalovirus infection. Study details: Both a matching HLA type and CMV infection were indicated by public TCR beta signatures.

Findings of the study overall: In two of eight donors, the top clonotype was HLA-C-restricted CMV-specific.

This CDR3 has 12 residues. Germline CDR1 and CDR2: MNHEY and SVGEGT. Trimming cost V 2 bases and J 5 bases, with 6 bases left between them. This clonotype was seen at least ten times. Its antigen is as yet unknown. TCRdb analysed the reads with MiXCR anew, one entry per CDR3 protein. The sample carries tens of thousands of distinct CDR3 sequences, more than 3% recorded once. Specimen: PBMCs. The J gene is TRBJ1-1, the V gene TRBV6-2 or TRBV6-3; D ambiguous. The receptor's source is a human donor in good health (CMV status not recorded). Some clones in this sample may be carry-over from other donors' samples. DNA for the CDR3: TGTGCCAGCAGTTACGGGAGGACTGAAGCTTTCTTT. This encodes CASSYGRTEAFF.